The 29 T cell receptor beta chains in this list originate from one sample, sequenced in a study of T cell repertoires in cytomegalovirus infection. Via MiXCR, TCRdb re-called the reads, giving one row per CDR3 protein. Seen here are about 830,000 distinct CDR3 sequences, over 25% observed once, and the top ten hold roughly 12%. Their target antigens are unknown. The input for sequencing was cultured CD8+ T cells from PBMCs, taken from culture after CMV antigen stimulation. These receptors were obtained from a human donor in good health (CMV status not recorded). Some clones in this sample may be carry-over from other donors' samples.

The V and J genes are TRBV6-1 and TRBJ2-4, with D perhaps assigned TRBD1 or TRBD2 (5 bases each). The V and J ends lost 8 bases and 0 bases respectively, with 14 bases between them. CDR1 and CDR2 (germline): MNHNS, SASEGT. The CDR3 contains 15 residues. This CDR3 is CASRDDLLAKNIQYF. CDR3 sequence (DNA): TGTGCCAGCCGGGACGACCTCTTAGCCAAAAACATTCAGTACTTC.

Here the CDR3 DNA reads TGTGCCAGCAGCCAAGTCGTGGGGGCGCAGGATGAGCAGTTCTTC. It codes for CASSQVVGAQDEQFF. The rearrangement links TRBV4-2 to TRBJ2-1, with D maybe TRBD1 (6 bases). V was cut by 1 base and J by 8 bases, with 15 bases left in between. The CDR3 is made up of 15 amino acids. In germline, CDR1 is LGHNA, CDR2 YNFKEQ.

At least ten counts were recorded for this clonotype. The chain carries TRBV6-1 and TRBJ2-1; no definite D call. V was clipped by 4 bases and J by 4 bases, with 20 bases between them. Germline V gives CDR1 MNHNS, CDR2 SASEGT. This CDR3 region has 17 residues. Here the CDR3 DNA reads TGTGCCAGCAGTGGATTCTCCCTAGAGCACAATTACAATGAGCAGTTCTTC. It is translated as CASSGFSLEHNYNEQFF.

The chain couples TRBV19 to TRBJ2-1; 8 bases agree with TRBD2. The CDR3 loop spans 16 amino acids. J was trimmed by 3 bases and V by 1 base; bases with no gene match: 5. Germline V gene data show CDR1 as LNHDA and CDR2 as SQIVND (reference sequence). As DNA, the CDR3 is TGTGCCAGTAGTATAGGAGCGGGGGTGCTCTACAATGAGCAGTTCTTC. Encoded protein: CASSIGAGVLYNEQFF.

This clonotype was recorded a few times. CDR3 nucleotide sequence: TGTGCCAGCAGTGGGTTGGGACAGGGGCTTGACACAGATACGCAGTATTTT. Protein: CASSGLGQGLDTDTQYF. The rearrangement links TRBV25-1 to TRBJ2-3; 10 bases align to TRBD1. The J segment lost 2 bases and the V segment lost 4 bases, leaving 9 bases of the junction unmatched. The CDR3 covers 17 residues. Germline V gene lookup returns CDR1 MGHDK and CDR2 SYGVNS.

This clonotype was counted ten times or more. The chain is built from TRBV7-9 and TRBJ2-1, with D uncertain. Looked up from germline, CDR1 is SEHNR and CDR2 is FQNEAQ (reference sequence). The CDR3 is 13 residues long. Trimming took off 0 bases at V and 8 bases at J, with 8 bases between the two ends. In DNA form, the CDR3 reads TGTGCCAGCAGCTTAGCGGGCTCGGATGAGCAGTTCTTC. Translation gives CASSLAGSDEQFF.

Remarks on this clonotype: A read error may produce the germline difference seen at one junction end. The V gene is TRBV10-3, the J gene TRBJ1-2; TRBD1 matches 9 bases. This CDR3 contains 19 residues. The germline V gene has CDR1 ENHRY and CDR2 SYGVKD. The CDR3 nucleotides are TGTGTCATCAGAGAGCGACAGGGGGGCCTCCTCCACCCCTTCTATGGCTACACCTTC. Translation gives CVIRERQGGLLHPFYGYTF.

This clonotype was detected a few times. This chain uses TRBV6-5 with TRBJ2-2; 8 nucleotides match TRBD1. There are 15 residues in the CDR3. Unmatched junction bases numbered 6, after V lost 5 bases and J lost 4 bases. Germline values: CDR1 MNHEY, CDR2 SVGAGI. Written as DNA, the CDR3 is TGTGCCAGCAGTCTAGTCGACAGGGGCACCGGGGAGCTGTTTTTT. Protein: CASSLVDRGTGELFF.

This clonotype was counted between two and nine times. The V call is TRBV27, the J call TRBJ1-1, with D possibly matching TRBD1 (5 bases). This CDR3 has 15 amino acids. Germline CDR1 and CDR2: MNHEY and SMNVEV (reference sequence). V was trimmed by 10 bases and J by 2 bases, leaving 20 bases between them. CDR3 nucleotide sequence: TGTGCCACCCGGACACCATTATCGATCAACACTGAAGCTTTCTTT. Translation: CATRTPLSINTEAFF.

This clonotype has only one observation. The V gene is TRBV19, the J gene TRBJ1-1; no firm D call. CDR3 length equals 15 residues. Per the germline V gene, CDR1 is LNHDA and CDR2 is SQIVND (reference sequence). Trimming took off 0 bases at V and 1 base at J, with 9 bases between the two ends. CDR3 protein: CASSIDGRQNTEAFF. Here the CDR3 DNA reads TGTGCCAGTAGTATAGATGGGCGACAGAACACTGAAGCTTTCTTT.

V and J are TRBV5-1 and TRBJ2-1; D might be TRBD1 (6 bases). CDR1 and CDR2 from the germline V gene are SGHRS and YFSETQ. This CDR3 has 15 amino acids. V was cut by 6 bases and J by 6 bases, with 19 bases left in between. DNA for the CDR3: TGCGCCAGCATCCTGGACCCAGGGGCCTGCAATGAGCAGTTCTTC. Its protein is CASILDPGACNEQFF.

At least ten counts were recorded for this clonotype. The chain joins TRBV7-8 to TRBJ1-5, with no clear D. The CDR3 is 16 residues long. Germline V gene sequence: CDR1 SGHVS, CDR2 FQNEAQ. The ends were cut back, 1 base at V and 0 bases at J, with 10 bases in the middle. The CDR3 nucleotides are TGTGCCAGCAGCTTAGAGACATATTCTAGCAATCAGCCCCAGCATTTT. Translation gives CASSLETYSSNQPQHF.

The chain combines TRBV6-5 with TRBJ2-5, with TRBD1 matching over 8 bases. Germline V gene data show CDR1 as MNHEY and CDR2 as SVGAGI. V shed 3 bases and J 5 bases; nucleotides not matched to a gene: 8. The length of the CDR3 is 15 residues. For the CDR3, the DNA is TGTGCCAGCAGTTATTCACCAGGGGGCGGTGAGACCCAGTACTTC. It is translated as CASSYSPGGGETQYF.

The chain links TRBV5-6 to TRBJ1-2, with 8 bases that match TRBD1. There are 18 residues in the CDR3. Trimming took 4 bases from V and 1 from J; bases not matched to a gene: 15. Germline-derived CDR1 and CDR2 are SGHDT and YYEEEE. Here the CDR3 DNA reads TGTGCCAGCAGCCAACCAATCCGGGACAGGCCTATTAACTATGGCTACACCTTC. It is translated as CASSQPIRDRPINYGYTF.

This clonotype was detected only a few times. DNA for the CDR3: TGTGCCTCTACGGTTTCCAGGAGTTACAATGAGCAGTTCTTC. It specifies CASTVSRSYNEQFF. The chain links TRBV2 to TRBJ2-1; D unclear. The CDR3 has 14 amino acids. The germline V gene encodes CDR1 SNHLY and CDR2 FYNNEI. Trimming removed 11 bases from V and 4 bases from J, with 18 bases in between.

The V gene is TRBV27, the J gene TRBJ2-1; tentatively, D is TRBD1 or TRBD2 (5 bases each). The germline V and J ends were trimmed by 8 bases and 1 base, with 18 bases remaining between them. The CDR3 consists of 16 residues. Germline values: CDR1 MNHEY, CDR2 SMNVEV (reference sequence). For the CDR3, the DNA is TGTGCCAGCGGACCCCGGGGCCAGGCATCCTACAATGAGCAGTTCTTC. Translated, it gives CASGPRGQASYNEQFF.

V gene TRBV5-4 combines with J gene TRBJ2-7, with TRBD1 matching 8 bases. CDR3 size: 15 residues. J was trimmed by 3 bases and V by 3 bases; bases with no gene match: 8. Germline CDR1 SGHNT, CDR2 YYREEE (reference sequence). CDR3: CASSSLADRGYEQYF. Here the CDR3 DNA reads TGTGCCAGCAGCTCGCTTGCAGACAGGGGCTACGAGCAGTACTTC.

This chain connects TRBV27 to TRBJ2-1; 8 bases are shared with TRBD2. Germline lookup yields CDR1 MNHEY and CDR2 SMNVEV (reference sequence). Trimming removed 8 bases from V and 5 bases from J; junction bases left unmatched: 8. CDR3 size: 14 residues. DNA of the CDR3: TGTGCCAGCTCAACCGGGGGGGGTGACAATGAGCAGTTCTTC. It encodes CASSTGGGDNEQFF.

The table lists this clonotype with many counts. V usage is TRBV18 and J usage is TRBJ1-4; no definite D call. The ends were cut back, 3 bases at V and 5 bases at J, with 13 bases in the middle. Germline V CDR1 and CDR2: KGHSH, LQKENI. CDR3 length: 15 residues. CDR3 amino acids: CASSPWPGRNEKLFF. The CDR3 bases are TGTGCCAGCTCACCCTGGCCAGGACGAAATGAAAAACTGTTTTTT.

This clonotype was seen once. The J gene is TRBJ1-2, the V gene TRBV6-6; 7 positions match TRBD1. The CDR3 is 15 residues long. In germline, CDR1 is MNHNY, CDR2 SVGAGI (reference sequence). V lost 6 bases, J lost 2 bases, and 9 bases stayed unmatched. In nucleotides, the CDR3 is TGTGCCAGCAGCGTGTCCGGGACAGCCAACTATGGCTACACCTTC. It encodes CASSVSGTANYGYTF.

The V call is TRBV3-1, the J call TRBJ2-1; 8 bases are shared with TRBD2. V lost 0 bases to trimming and J lost 3 bases; unmatched junction nucleotides: 13. The CDR3 is 19 residues long. Germline V lookup: CDR1 LGHDT, CDR2 YNNKEL (reference sequence). CDR3 protein: CASSQDPTLAGSVYNEQFF. The CDR3 DNA reads TGTGCCAGCAGCCAAGATCCCACCTTAGCGGGGTCGGTCTACAATGAGCAGTTCTTC.

In its sample, this clonotype was seen a few times. The rearrangement uses TRBV10-3 and TRBJ1-3, with D hard to call. V lost 6 bases and J lost 0, with 15 bases in between. CDR1 ENHRY and CDR2 SYGVKD come from the germline V gene. The CDR3 is made up of 16 amino acids. CDR3: CAIRRRTDDSGNTIYF. The CDR3 DNA follows: TGTGCCATCAGGCGACGGACCGATGACTCTGGAAACACCATATATTTT.

The chain is built from TRBV6-2 or TRBV6-3 and TRBJ1-2; possibly TRBD1 for D (6 bases). Trimming cost V 2 bases and J 8 bases, with 12 bases left between them. The length of the CDR3 is 13 residues. Germline assignment: CDR1 MNHEY and CDR2 SVGEGT. This CDR3 reads CASSYRDNGGYTF. The CDR3 DNA is TGTGCCAGCAGTTACCGGGACAACGGGGGCTACACCTTC.

Only one count was recorded for this clonotype. V is TRBV7-2 and J is TRBJ2-5, with TRBD2 matching 7 bases. V trimming: 2 bases; J trimming: 5 bases; junction bases outside the gene matches: 5. Germline-derived CDR1 and CDR2 are SGHTA and FQGNSA. This CDR3 has 14 residues. The CDR3 region has the DNA TGTGCCAGCAGCTTAAGACGGGGGGTCGAGACCCAGTACTTC. It translates to CASSLRRGVETQYF.

This clonotype came up a few times. The chain links TRBV6-1 to TRBJ2-5; 8 positions match TRBD1. The CDR3 is 17 amino acids. After removal of 7 bases from V and 5 bases from J, the junction contained 18 bases not matched to a gene. Germline CDR1 MNHNS, CDR2 SASEGT. This CDR3 reads CASNLPEGQAKGETQYF. The CDR3 DNA reads as TGTGCCAGCAACCTACCTGAGGGACAGGCGAAGGGGGAGACCCAGTACTTC.

This clonotype was seen a handful of times. The J gene is TRBJ1-1, the V gene TRBV23-1; 8 nucleotides align to TRBD1. TRBV23-1 is classed as an ORF, of uncertain function. The CDR3 has 16 amino acids. The junction had 10 bases not matched to a gene; V was cut back by 6 bases and J by 1 base. The CDR3 spells CASSSDRESQNTEAFF. For the CDR3, the DNA is TGCGCCAGCAGCTCGGACAGGGAATCCCAGAACACTGAAGCTTTCTTT.

The chain joins TRBV6-4 to TRBJ1-1, with D possibly TRBD1 on 6 matching bases. The length of the CDR3 is 14 residues. Deletions cut 5 bases from V and 6 bases from J, with 16 bases between. The V gene's germline CDR1 is MRHNA and CDR2 SNTAGT. Here the CDR3 reads CASSLIQGVAEAFF. CDR3 DNA sequence: TGTGCCAGCAGTCTCATACAGGGCGTCGCTGAAGCTTTCTTT.

The CDR3 DNA reads as TGTGCCATCAGTGGGACTACCGGGGGCTACGAGCAGTACTTC. Its protein product is CAISGTTGGYEQYF. This chain links TRBV10-3 with TRBJ2-7; D may be TRBD2 (6 bases). Germline V gene lookup returns CDR1 ENHRY and CDR2 SYGVKD. V was shortened by 4 bases and J by 3 bases, with 13 bases between the two germline ends. This CDR3 is 14 amino acids long.

The chain has TRBV19 and TRBJ1-5, with a weak D call TRBD1 (5 bases). Trimming left V 0 bases short and J 6 bases short, with 18 bases between. The germline V gene encodes CDR1 LNHDA and CDR2 SQIVND (reference sequence). The CDR3 spans 17 residues. This CDR3 is CASSIDATVQAFQPQHF. The CDR3 bases are TGTGCCAGTAGTATAGACGCGACAGTTCAAGCATTTCAGCCCCAGCATTTT. Complete variable domain (other parts from reference TRBV19 and TRBJ1-5): DGGITQSPKYLFRKEGQNVTLSCEQNLNHDAMYWYRQDPGQGLRLIYYSQIVNDFQKGDIAEGYSVSREKKESFPLTVTSAQKNPTAFYLCASSIDATVQAFQPQHFGDGTRLSIL.